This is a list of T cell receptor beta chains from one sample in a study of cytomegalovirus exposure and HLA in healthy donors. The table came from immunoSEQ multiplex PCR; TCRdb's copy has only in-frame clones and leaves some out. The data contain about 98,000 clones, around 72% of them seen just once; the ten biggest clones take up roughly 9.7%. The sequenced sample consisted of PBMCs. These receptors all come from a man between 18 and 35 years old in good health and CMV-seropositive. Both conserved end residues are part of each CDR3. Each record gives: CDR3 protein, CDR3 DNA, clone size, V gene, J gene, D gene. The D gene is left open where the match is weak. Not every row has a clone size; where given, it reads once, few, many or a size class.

CATSRDRQSSYNSPLHF,TGTGCCACCAGCAGAGATCGACAGAGCTCCTATAATTCACCCCTCCACTTT,.,TRBV15,TRBJ1-6,.
CASSMSGGGSPLHF,TGTGCCAGCAGCATGTCGGGGGGTGGTTCACCCCTCCACTTT,few,TRBV21-1,TRBJ1-6,.
CAWSMSSVMNEQFF,TGTGCCTGGAGTATGTCTAGCGTAATGAATGAGCAGTTCTTC,.,TRBV30,TRBJ2-1,.
CSASPNHEQYF,TGCAGTGCTAGCCCCAATCACGAGCAGTACTTC,.,TRBV20-1,TRBJ2-7,.
CASSPPEVAYGYTF,TGTGCCAGCAGCCCCCCCGAGGTCGCCTATGGCTACACCTTC,.,TRBV7-2,TRBJ1-2,.
CASSPSGGGANVLTF,TGTGCCAGCTCACCAAGCGGAGGGGGGGCCAACGTCCTGACTTTC,.,TRBV18,TRBJ2-6,.
CASSQISSPSYEQYF,TGCGCCAGCAGCCAAATTAGCTCCCCCTCCTACGAGCAGTACTTC,few,TRBV4-1,TRBJ2-7,.
CASSLDGTLGRSNQPQHF,TGTGCCAGCAGCTTAGATGGGACACTAGGGCGTAGCAATCAGCCCCAGCATTTT,.,TRBV7-9,TRBJ1-5,.
CASSLSASAQETQYF,TGTGCCAGCAGCTTGTCGGCTAGCGCTCAAGAGACCCAGTACTTC,.,TRBV5-4,TRBJ2-5,.
CASSPRTGAGQPQHF,TGTGCCAGCAGCCCCCGAACAGGGGCCGGCCAGCCCCAGCATTTT,.,TRBV7-2,TRBJ1-5,TRBD1
CASSVVTSGGDNEQFF,TGTGCCAGCAGTGTGGTGACTAGCGGGGGGGACAATGAGCAGTTCTTC,.,TRBV6-1,TRBJ2-1,TRBD2
CASRPPWGRYEKLFF,TGTGCCAGCAGACCCCCGTGGGGGCGATATGAAAAACTGTTTTTT,.,TRBV11-2,TRBJ1-4,.
CASTGGTQETQYF,TGTGCCAGCACCGGAGGGACTCAAGAGACCCAGTACTTC,.,TRBV2,TRBJ2-5,.
CASSLPGLQETQYF,TGCGCCAGCAGCCTCCCGGGACTCCAAGAGACCCAGTACTTC,.,TRBV5-6,TRBJ2-5,.
CASSEPTGGETQYF,TGTGCCAGCAGTGAGCCGACAGGGGGAGAGACCCAGTACTTC,.,TRBV25-1,TRBJ2-5,TRBD1
CASSLLAGGQGYGYTF,TGTGCCAGCAGTTTATTGGCAGGGGGTCAGGGCTATGGCTACACCTTC,.,TRBV27,TRBJ1-2,TRBD1
CASSAGLAQETQYF,TGTGCCAGCAGCGCGGGACTAGCCCAAGAGACCCAGTACTTC,once,TRBV6-1,TRBJ2-5,TRBD2
CASSPSGGTDTQYF,TGTGCCAGCAGTCCTTCGGGTGGCACAGATACGCAGTATTTT,.,TRBV28,TRBJ2-3,.
CASSGSGSPLHF,TGTGCCAGCAGTGGCAGTGGTTCACCCCTCCACTTT,few,TRBV6-1,TRBJ1-6,.
CASSQDPGGRNTIYF,TGCGCCAGCAGCCAAGATCCAGGGGGAAGAAACACCATATATTTT,.,TRBV4-1,TRBJ1-3,TRBD1
CASSILEGGNSPLHF,TGTGCCAGTAGTATTTTGGAGGGTGGAAATTCACCCCTCCACTTT,.,TRBV19,TRBJ1-6,.
CASSPAGGVEPQHF,TGTGCCAGCAGCCCCGCTGGGGGGGTTGAGCCCCAGCATTTT,.,TRBV7-9,TRBJ1-5,.
CASRGNQGTNNEQFF,TGTGCCAGCAGGGGAAACCAGGGGACCAACAATGAGCAGTTCTTC,.,TRBV7-9,TRBJ2-1,.
CASSADYGYTF,TGTGCCAGCAGTGCGGACTATGGCTACACCTTC,.,TRBV28,TRBJ1-2,.
CASAAGVLRNQPQHF,TGTGCCAGCGCGGCCGGAGTATTAAGGAATCAGCCCCAGCATTTT,.,TRBV2,TRBJ1-5,.
CASSSLDRGNADTQYF,TGTGCCAGCAGTTCCCTGGACAGGGGAAACGCAGATACGCAGTATTTT,few,TRBV6-6,TRBJ2-3,TRBD1
CASSSAGVGGQPQHF,TGTGCCAGCAGCTCAGCTGGGGTGGGGGGTCAGCCCCAGCATTTT,.,TRBV7-8,TRBJ1-5,.
CATSTRLAGNNEQFF,TGTGCCACCAGCACCCGACTAGCGGGGAACAATGAGCAGTTCTTC,once,TRBV15,TRBJ2-1,TRBD2
CAWRPDSYNSPLHF,TGTGCCTGGAGGCCGGACAGCTATAATTCACCCCTCCACTTT,.,TRBV30,TRBJ1-6,.
CAWGSTGVLSIQYF,TGTGCCTGGGGTTCGACAGGGGTTTTATCCATTCAGTACTTC,.,TRBV30,TRBJ2-4,TRBD1
CASTPEGKDYEQYF,TGTGCCAGCACCCCGGAGGGTAAGGACTACGAGCAGTACTTC,.,TRBV2,TRBJ2-7,.
CASSLGESYEQYF,TGTGCCAGCAGCTTAGGTGAGAGCTACGAGCAGTACTTC,.,TRBV7-3,TRBJ2-7,.
CASSDVRAAPLNEQFF,TGCGCCAGCAGTGATGTGCGGGCTGCACCCCTAAATGAGCAGTTCTTC,once,TRBV10-1,TRBJ2-1,.
CASRMLGLAGPSGTDTQYF,TGTGCCAGTAGGATGTTAGGGTTGGCAGGGCCTTCGGGCACAGATACGCAGTATTTT,.,TRBV19,TRBJ2-3,.
CASSYRLAGLYEQYF,TGTGCCAGCAGTTACAGACTAGCGGGGCTGTACGAGCAGTACTTC,.,TRBV6-5,TRBJ2-7,TRBD2
CASIPQGANEQFF,TGCGCCAGCATCCCACAGGGGGCGAATGAGCAGTTCTTC,.,TRBV5-1,TRBJ2-1,TRBD1
CASSQDRGMTDTQYF,TGCGCCAGCAGCCAGGACAGGGGGATGACAGATACGCAGTATTTT,.,TRBV5-1,TRBJ2-3,TRBD1
CASSLGDRVEEKLFF,TGTGCCAGCAGCTTAGGGGACAGGGTAGAGGAAAAACTGTTTTTT,.,TRBV7-9,TRBJ1-4,TRBD1
CASREMVEQYF,TGTGCCAGCAGGGAGATGGTCGAGCAGTACTTC,few,TRBV2,TRBJ2-7,.
CASSLYPLTGAMEPQHF,TGTGCCAGCAGTTTATATCCCTTGACAGGGGCAATGGAGCCCCAGCATTTT,.,TRBV27,TRBJ1-5,TRBD1
CASSARQGSGETQYF,TGTGCCAGCAGTGCGAGACAGGGTTCGGGCGAGACCCAGTACTTC,few,TRBV2,TRBJ2-5,TRBD1
CASSKITGTVANYGYTF,TGTGCCAGCAGCAAAATAACCGGGACAGTAGCCAACTATGGCTACACCTTC,.,TRBV28,TRBJ1-2,TRBD1
CASSTDRVLDTQYF,TGTGCCAGCAGTACCGACAGGGTCCTGGATACGCAGTATTTT,.,TRBV28,TRBJ2-3,TRBD1
CASSLSKWQGDGYTF,TGTGCCAGCAGTTTATCGAAGTGGCAGGGGGACGGCTACACCTTC,.,TRBV28,TRBJ1-2,TRBD1